This is a list of T cell receptor beta chains from one sample in a study of radiotherapy plus CTLA-4 blockade in lung cancer. Some clones are missing from TCRdb's copy, which holds only in-frame ones; the method was immunoSEQ multiplex PCR. The table records roughly 45,000 clones, about 67% of them present only once. The input for sequencing was peripheral blood, taken from a patient treated with radiotherapy plus ipilimumab. The receptor set was obtained from a human donor with non-small cell lung cancer who had a partial response to radiotherapy plus ipilimumab. The CDR3 runs from the conserved cysteine through the conserved F or W. D genes are given only for firm matches. The listing skips clone size in some rows; elsewhere it reads once, few, many or a size class.

d_call	v_call	j_call	clone_size	cdr3_nt	cdr3_aa
NA	TRBV10-3	TRBJ1-5	medium-sized	TGTGCCATCAGTGAAACTGGAGGGCTTGGGCAGCCCCAGCATTTT	CAISETGGLGQPQHF
NA	TRBV19	TRBJ1-5	NA	TGTGCCAGTAGTACCTTCAATCAGCCCCAGCATTTT	CASSTFNQPQHF
TRBD1	TRBV6-1	TRBJ1-2	NA	TGTGCCAGCAGTGACCAGGGGGTGTCGCATGGCTACACCTTC	CASSDQGVSHGYTF
TRBD2	TRBV4-2	TRBJ2-3	NA	TGTGCCAGCAGCCAAGGTTTAGGACTAGCGGGAGGAAGCACAGATACGCAGTATTTT	CASSQGLGLAGGSTDTQYF
NA	TRBV7-3	TRBJ2-3	NA	TGTGCCAGCAGCGAGCGAGGGGGAGACACAGATACGCAGTATTTT	CASSERGGDTDTQYF
NA	TRBV14	TRBJ1-2	NA	TGTGCCAGCAGCCAGAGGAGTATGGGTGGCTACACCTTC	CASSQRSMGGYTF
TRBD1	TRBV19	TRBJ1-3	NA	TGTGCCAGTAGTAAAGACAGGGGGGATATCCTCTCTGGAAACACCATATATTTT	CASSKDRGDILSGNTIYF
TRBD1	TRBV7-2	TRBJ1-6	NA	TGTGCCAGCAGCTTAGGCTGGGACAGGGGGGCTGATTCACCCCTCCACTTT	CASSLGWDRGADSPLHF
NA	TRBV25-1	TRBJ1-1	NA	TGTGCCAGCAGCCGGGGAGGGTACACTGAAGCTTTCTTT	CASSRGGYTEAFF
TRBD2	TRBV10-3	TRBJ2-1	few	TGTGCCATCGCTCGGGAGGAGAACTCCTACAATGAGCAGTTCTTC	CAIAREENSYNEQFF
NA	TRBV5-1	TRBJ2-5	NA	TGCGCCAGCAGCTTGGCCGGGGAGACCCAGTACTTC	CASSLAGETQYF
NA	TRBV7-9	TRBJ2-1	NA	TGTGCCAGCAGCCCCTTTGACAATGAGCAGTTCTTC	CASSPFDNEQFF
NA	TRBV6-1	TRBJ2-7	NA	TGTGCCAGCAGGGAACAAGGGGGGGCCTACGAGCAGCACTTC	CASREQGGAYEQHF
TRBD2	TRBV30	TRBJ2-2	few	TGTGCCTACCTTAGCGGGGGGGGATATGGCGGGGAGCTGTTTTTT	CAYLSGGGYGGELFF
NA	TRBV12-5	TRBJ1-1	NA	TGTGCTAGTGGTTCTGACAGCGGGACAACTTTCTTT	CASGSDSGTTFF
NA	TRBV25-1	TRBJ2-1	NA	TGTGCCAGCAGTGAAGACACGCCTCTGGAGGGGCAGTTCTTC	CASSEDTPLEGQFF
NA	TRBV5-1	TRBJ1-1	NA	TGCGCCAGCAGCTTGGGGGACATCGGGGCTGAAGCTTTCTTT	CASSLGDIGAEAFF
NA	TRBV19	TRBJ2-3	NA	TGTGCCAGTAGTTTCCGGGACACAGATACGCAGTATTTT	CASSFRDTDTQYF
TRBD1	TRBV6-5	TRBJ1-3	few	TGTGCCAGCAGTCGGGACAGGCTGACAAACACCATATATTTT	CASSRDRLTNTIYF
NA	TRBV13	TRBJ2-1	NA	TGTGCCAGCAGCTTAGGACCCGGCAATGAGCAGTTCTTC	CASSLGPGNEQFF
TRBD2	TRBV11-1	TRBJ2-5	NA	TGTGCCAGCAGCTTAAGGCGTCTAGCGGGAGGAGGAGAGACCCAGTACTTC	CASSLRRLAGGGETQYF
NA	TRBV5-1	TRBJ2-1	NA	TGCGCCAGCAGCTTGACGAGCACCTACAATGAGCAGTTCTTC	CASSLTSTYNEQFF
TRBD2	TRBV27	TRBJ2-1	NA	TGTGCCAGCAGTTTATGGGGAGGGAAATCAGGGGAGCAGTTCTTC	CASSLWGGKSGEQFF
NA	TRBV10-2	TRBJ1-1	NA	TGCGCCAGCAGTGAGCTAGGGGGACCTGAAGCTTTCTTT	CASSELGGPEAFF
TRBD1	TRBV28	TRBJ2-1	NA	TGTGCCAGCAGTTTATCCGGGACAGGGAAGAACAATGAGCAGTTCTTC	CASSLSGTGKNNEQFF
NA	TRBV28	TRBJ2-5	NA	TGTGCCAGCACCACCCCGAGAGGGATCGGGGAGACCCAGTACTTC	CASTTPRGIGETQYF
NA	TRBV11-3	TRBJ2-3	few	TGTGCCAGCAGCTTAGGAGGACAGTCCACAGATACGCAGTATTTT	CASSLGGQSTDTQYF
TRBD2	TRBV9	TRBJ2-7	once	TGTGCCAGCAGCGTAGGTAGCGGGAGGGAGTACGAGCAGTACTTC	CASSVGSGREYEQYF
TRBD1	TRBV14	TRBJ1-1	NA	TGTGCCAGCAGCCAAGCCGCAGGGGGCACGGCTGAAGCTTTCTTT	CASSQAAGGTAEAFF
NA	TRBV6-5	TRBJ2-7	NA	TGTGCCAGCCGGACAGTCGCTCTTGCCCCCTACGAGCAGTACTTC	CASRTVALAPYEQYF
NA	TRBV9	TRBJ1-1	once	TGTGCCAGCAGCGTCCTGGGTCAGGGGACTGAAGCTTTCTTT	CASSVLGQGTEAFF
TRBD1	TRBV5-6	TRBJ2-7	NA	TGTGCCAGCAGCTCGGGACAGGCCCGGAGGTACGAGCAGTACTTC	CASSSGQARRYEQYF
NA	TRBV7-2	TRBJ1-1	NA	TGTGCCAGCAGCTTTGGCAGGGTGGGCACTGAAGCTTTCTTT	CASSFGRVGTEAFF
TRBD2	TRBV28	TRBJ2-5	few	TGTGCCAGCAGTATGTGGTTAGCGGCGGGGGAGCAGTACTTC	CASSMWLAAGEQYF
NA	TRBV7-2	TRBJ1-4	NA	TGTGCCAGCAGCTTAGTTCCAGGGATACTTAATGAAAAACTGTTTTTT	CASSLVPGILNEKLFF
TRBD1	TRBV5-1	TRBJ2-7	once	TGCGCCAGCAGCCCTCCCGACAGGGGGCTTGCTGGGCAGTACTTC	CASSPPDRGLAGQYF
TRBD2	TRBV19	TRBJ2-3	NA	TGTGCCAGTAGGGGACCCGTAACTAGCGTAGGACCAGATACGCAGTATTTT	CASRGPVTSVGPDTQYF
TRBD2	TRBV7-2	TRBJ2-1	few	TGTGCCAGCAGCCAAGATCTCATCTTGCTAGCGGGAGCCCTTGAGCAGTTCTTC	CASSQDLILLAGALEQFF
TRBD2	TRBV5-4	TRBJ2-3	NA	TGTGCCAGCAGCAAGGGGCTAGCGGGGGAAGATACGCAGTATTTT	CASSKGLAGEDTQYF
NA	TRBV5-1	TRBJ1-1	few	TGCGCCAGCAGCTTGGTAGCGGGCAGGCAGAACACTGAAGCTTTCTTT	CASSLVAGRQNTEAFF
TRBD2	TRBV7-9	TRBJ2-1	NA	TGTGCCAGCAGCTTAAGGGCTAGCGGGACTGGCACCTACAATGAGCAGTTCTTC	CASSLRASGTGTYNEQFF
TRBD1	TRBV30	TRBJ2-7	few	TGTGCTTGGAATCGACAGGGACCCTACGAGCAGTACTTC	CAWNRQGPYEQYF
TRBD1	TRBV11-3	TRBJ1-1	NA	TGTGCCAGCAGTTTGCACGACAGGGGGAGTCGAACTGAAGCTTTCTTT	CASSLHDRGSRTEAFF
NA	TRBV7-9	TRBJ1-1	NA	TGTGCCAGCAGCTCCCTAGGGGGTGAAGCTTTCTTT	CASSSLGGEAFF
TRBD1	TRBV15	TRBJ2-4	NA	TGTGCCACCAGCAGAGATCCCCCGTTGGGACAGAATTCGGCCAAAAACATTCAGTACTTC	CATSRDPPLGQNSAKNIQYF
TRBD1	TRBV7-2	TRBJ2-7	once	TGTGCCAGCAGCTTCGAGCCGGGACAGGGGGCGCGGGAGCAGTACTTC	CASSFEPGQGAREQYF
NA	TRBV10-3	TRBJ2-7	NA	TGTGCCATCAGTGAGAGGACACCGAGCTCCTACGAGCAGTACTTC	CAISERTPSSYEQYF
NA	TRBV15	TRBJ2-2	NA	TGTGCCACCAGTCCGAGGAACACCGGGGAGCTGTTTTTT	CATSPRNTGELFF
TRBD2	TRBV18	TRBJ2-1	NA	TGTGCCAGCTCGTTCGGACTAGCGGGGTCCAATGAGCAGTTCTTC	CASSFGLAGSNEQFF
TRBD2	TRBV30	TRBJ2-7	NA	TGTGCCTTTTTTGCGGGGGGGGGCTACGAGCAGTACTTC	CAFFAGGGYEQYF
TRBD1	TRBV7-2	TRBJ1-2	NA	TGTGCCAGCAGCCTGGGACAGGGCTATGGCTACACCTTC	CASSLGQGYGYTF